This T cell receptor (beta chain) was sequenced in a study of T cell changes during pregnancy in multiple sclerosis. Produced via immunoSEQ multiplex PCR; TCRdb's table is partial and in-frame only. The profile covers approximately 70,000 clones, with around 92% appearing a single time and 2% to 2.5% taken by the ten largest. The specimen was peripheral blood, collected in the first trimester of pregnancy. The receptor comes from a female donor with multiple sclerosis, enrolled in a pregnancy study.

The CDR3 reads CASSVGTAFIATNEKLFF. The CDR3 region has the DNA TGCGCCAGCAGCGTAGGGACAGCATTCATAGCAACTAATGAAAAACTGTTTTTT. The chain employs TRBV5-1 and TRBJ1-4; TRBD1 matches at 7 bases. V dropped 4 bases and J dropped 0; count of bases not matched to a gene: 12. The CDR3 loop spans 18 amino acids. The germline V gene encodes CDR1 SGHRS and CDR2 YFSETQ.